A selection of T cell receptor beta chains follows, all from one sample in a study of blood T cell repertoires in COVID-19. The repertoire was sequenced with immunoSEQ multiplex PCR; TCRdb's copy has only in-frame clones and lacks some. This table holds over 90,000 clones, roughly 88% found once. Sequencing was done on a sample of peripheral blood. Every receptor here comes from a human donor in a cohort sampled during active COVID-19. Both conserved end residues are part of each CDR3. The D gene is left open where the match is weak.

J | D | V | CDR3
TRBJ1-1 | - | TRBV4-1 | CASSQGIQGNTEAFF
TRBJ1-1 | - | TRBV19 | CASARGPDLAFF
TRBJ2-7 | - | TRBV13 | CASSPTSSNEQYF
TRBJ2-2 | TRBD2 | TRBV23-1 | CASSQSGERSGNPVTGELFF
TRBJ1-4 | - | TRBV5-4 | CASSHRVGEEKLFF
TRBJ1-3 | - | TRBV9 | CASSVGQANSGNTIYF
TRBJ1-4 | - | TRBV7-2 | CASSLGAEKLFF
TRBJ1-3 | TRBD1 | TRBV18 | CASSPTDREPYF
TRBJ1-3 | - | TRBV7-3 | CASSLGPESSGNTIYF
TRBJ1-5 | TRBD1 | TRBV2 | CASSEKGAGQPQHF
TRBJ2-5 | - | TRBV6-5 | CASSYRGETQYF
TRBJ1-5 | - | TRBV6-4 | CASSEEYSSNQPQHF
TRBJ2-7 | TRBD2 | TRBV7-2 | CASSLISGRAGEQYF
TRBJ2-7 | TRBD2 | TRBV7-2 | CASSPILTSGSIFEQYF
TRBJ2-2 | - | TRBV7-3 | CASSLWPYTGELFF
TRBJ2-7 | TRBD1 | TRBV4-1 | CASSQFFPGGADEQYF
TRBJ1-4 | - | TRBV6-1 | CASSDRWEKLFF
TRBJ1-1 | - | TRBV3-1/TRBV3-2 | CASSHSQGPGGTEAFF
TRBJ1-2 | TRBD1 | TRBV11-2 | CASSSRDRRRANYGYTF
TRBJ1-2 | - | TRBV12-3/TRBV12-4 | CASSCSDCYGYTF
TRBJ2-3 | TRBD2 | TRBV28 | CASSSSGRTLADTQYF
TRBJ2-7 | TRBD1 | TRBV6-5 | CASSRTGSSHEQYF
TRBJ2-2 | TRBD2 | TRBV4-1 | CASSPPGLVTGELFF
TRBJ1-3 | - | TRBV5-4 | CASSQTTGLIGNTIYF
TRBJ2-5 | - | TRBV5-6 | CASSLSGPTETQYF
TRBJ1-1 | TRBD1 | TRBV11-2 | CASSRDRLNTEAFF
TRBJ2-6 | TRBD1 | TRBV7-8 | CASSPKTVVWAGTGGSGANVLTF
TRBJ2-3 | - | TRBV7-3 | CASSSTSTDTQYF
TRBJ2-1 | TRBD2 | TRBV27 | CASSPPRVAGLSSYNEQFF
TRBJ1-5 | - | TRBV25-1 | CASSEYGPNSNQPQHF
TRBJ2-3 | TRBD2 | TRBV10-1 | CASSESGLEFTDTQYF
TRBJ2-1 | TRBD2 | TRBV6-6 | CASSRLAGPNNEQFF
TRBJ1-1 | - | TRBV7-2 | CASSFPGRGDTEAFF
TRBJ2-5 | TRBD2 | TRBV5-6 | CASSLVAGGLVGETQYF
TRBJ2-2 | - | TRBV7-6 | CASSAQGTAGELFF
TRBJ2-6 | - | TRBV9 | CASSVEAGANVLTF
TRBJ2-3 | TRBD1 | TRBV7-3 | CASSSQGLRTDTQYF
TRBJ1-4 | - | TRBV9 | CASSSTSSSTNEKLFF
TRBJ1-6 | - | TRBV6-6 | CASSRVGSSDNSPLHF
TRBJ2-1 | TRBD2 | TRBV7-8 | CASSLAPWGSGGVSNEQFF
TRBJ2-2 | - | TRBV6-2/TRBV6-3 | CASSYYRQGPAGELFF
TRBJ2-5 | TRBD2 | TRBV27 | CASSLLAGFQETQYF
TRBJ1-2 | - | TRBV12-3/TRBV12-4 | CASSLAAYGYTF
TRBJ2-7 | - | TRBV4-1 | CASSQEEYGYEQYF
TRBJ2-7 | TRBD1 | TRBV18 | CASSPLITGGSEEQYF
TRBJ1-2 | - | TRBV5-1 | CASSLDGGYGYTF
TRBJ1-2 | TRBD1 | TRBV27 | CASKGTGRNYGYTF
TRBJ1-2 | TRBD1 | TRBV7-2 | CASRPRTGYGYTF
TRBJ1-6 | TRBD1 | TRBV7-3 | CASSPGTVNSPLHF
TRBJ2-1 | TRBD2 | TRBV19 | CASSIASGGINEQFF
TRBJ1-1 | - | TRBV14 | CASSQYLRGSTEAFF
TRBJ1-1 | TRBD1 | TRBV28 | CASRRRTGNMNTEAFF
TRBJ2-5 | TRBD2 | TRBV27 | CASSLGPGLAGQETQYF
TRBJ1-2 | - | TRBV7-8 | CASSLAGQSLFYGYTF
TRBJ2-2 | TRBD2 | TRBV13 | CASSHGLAGEFNTGELFF
TRBJ2-7 | TRBD2 | TRBV30 | CASNGGAGYEQYF
TRBJ1-2 | - | TRBV30 | CAWTIPSRPYGYTF
TRBJ2-7 | TRBD1 | TRBV5-1 | CASSPGQGSREQYF
TRBJ2-1 | - | TRBV5-1 | CASSLGLYNEQFF